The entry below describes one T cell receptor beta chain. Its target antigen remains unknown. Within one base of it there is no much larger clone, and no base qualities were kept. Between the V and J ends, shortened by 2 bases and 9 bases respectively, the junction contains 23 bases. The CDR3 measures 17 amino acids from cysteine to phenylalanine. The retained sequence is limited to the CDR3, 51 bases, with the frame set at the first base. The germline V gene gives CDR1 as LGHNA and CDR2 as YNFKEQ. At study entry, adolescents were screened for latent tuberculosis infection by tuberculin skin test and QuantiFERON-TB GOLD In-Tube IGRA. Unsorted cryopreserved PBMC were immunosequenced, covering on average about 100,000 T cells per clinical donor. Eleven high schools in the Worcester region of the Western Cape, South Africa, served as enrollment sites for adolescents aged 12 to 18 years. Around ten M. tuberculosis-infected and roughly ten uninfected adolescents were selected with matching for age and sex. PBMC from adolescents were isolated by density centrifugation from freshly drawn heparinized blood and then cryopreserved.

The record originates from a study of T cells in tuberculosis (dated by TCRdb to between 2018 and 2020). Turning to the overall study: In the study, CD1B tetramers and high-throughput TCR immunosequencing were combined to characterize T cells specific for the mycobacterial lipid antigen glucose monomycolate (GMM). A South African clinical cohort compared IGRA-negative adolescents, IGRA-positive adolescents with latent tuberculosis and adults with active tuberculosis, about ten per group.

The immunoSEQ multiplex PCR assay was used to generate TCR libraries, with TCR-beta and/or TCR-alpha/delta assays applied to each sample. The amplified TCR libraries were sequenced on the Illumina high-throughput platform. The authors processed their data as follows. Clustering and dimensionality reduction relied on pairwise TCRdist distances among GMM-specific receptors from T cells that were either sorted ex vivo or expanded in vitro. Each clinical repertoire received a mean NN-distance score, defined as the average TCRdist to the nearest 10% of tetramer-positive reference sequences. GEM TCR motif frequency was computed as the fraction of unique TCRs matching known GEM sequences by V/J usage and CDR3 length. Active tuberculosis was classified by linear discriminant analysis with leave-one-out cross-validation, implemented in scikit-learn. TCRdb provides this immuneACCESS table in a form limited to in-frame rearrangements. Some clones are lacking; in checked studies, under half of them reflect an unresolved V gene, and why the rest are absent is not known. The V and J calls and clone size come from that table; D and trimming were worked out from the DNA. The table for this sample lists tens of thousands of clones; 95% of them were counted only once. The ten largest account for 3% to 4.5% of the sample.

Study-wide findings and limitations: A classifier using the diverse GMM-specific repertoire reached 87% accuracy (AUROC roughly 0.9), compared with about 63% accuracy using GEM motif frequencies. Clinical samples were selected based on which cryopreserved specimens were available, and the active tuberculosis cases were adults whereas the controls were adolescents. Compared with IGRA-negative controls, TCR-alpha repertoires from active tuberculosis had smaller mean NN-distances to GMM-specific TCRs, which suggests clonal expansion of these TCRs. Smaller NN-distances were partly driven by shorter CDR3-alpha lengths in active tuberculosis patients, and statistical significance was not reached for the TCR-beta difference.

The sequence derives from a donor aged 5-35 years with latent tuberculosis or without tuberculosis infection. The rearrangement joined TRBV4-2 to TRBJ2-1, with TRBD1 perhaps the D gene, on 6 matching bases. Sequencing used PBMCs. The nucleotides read TGTGCCAGCAGCCAACCCCCTGACAGGCTACCTCATGGTGAGCAGTTCTTC. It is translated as CASSQPPDRLPHGEQFF.